This paragraph covers one TCR beta chain sequence. No antigen is known for it. This entry comes from a study of cytomegalovirus exposure and HLA in healthy donors. Use of 60 Vbeta and 13 Jbeta primers characterized the PCR. Clones were read by immunoSEQ multiplex PCR, and TCRdb kept only the in-frame ones, dropping some. The sample consists of more than 150,000 clones, roughly 80% of them appearing once. The study, taken as a whole, reports: A later analysis found TCR association rates differed by HLA locus, highest for DRB1 and lowest for HLA-C.

This clonotype was obtained from a woman between 25 and 40 years old in good health and CMV-seropositive. Sequenced: PBMCs.

The CDR3 DNA follows: TGTGCCAGCAGCTTAAGGGCAGGATACACTGAAGCTTTCTTT. Protein: CASSLRAGYTEAFF. The chain carries TRBV7-3 and TRBJ1-1, with unresolved D. The CDR3 contains 14 residues. CDR1 and CDR2 (germline): SGHTA, FQGTGA. Trimming shortened V by 1 base and J by 3 bases, and 9 bases separated the two germline ends.